This T cell receptor beta chain was found in a study of identical twins. This CDR3 contains 17 residues. Germline values: CDR1 SGHAT, CDR2 FQDESV (reference sequence). The V gene lost 1 base and the J gene lost 9 bases, with 22 bases spanning the gap. This clonotype was observed many times. Its antigen is undetermined. Overall study findings and caveats: Out-of-frame alpha sequences shared by twins were enriched for low generation probability.

A universal primer site was created by template switching, with the cDNA bearing unique molecular identifiers. MiXCR, run by TCRdb on the 5' RACE reads, gives a single entry per CDR3 protein. The table shows around 670,000 distinct CDR3 sequences, with approximately 6% occurring only once. The chain uses TRBV11-1 and TRBJ2-1, with D maybe TRBD2 (7 bases). This clonotype was obtained from a young man in good health. The material sequenced was naive T cells sorted from blood. The CDR3 sequence: CASSLGSQAGTWGEQFF. CDR3 nucleotide sequence: TGTGCCAGCAGCTTAGGGTCCCAAGCGGGGACATGGGGTGAGCAGTTCTTC.